This T cell receptor (beta chain) was captured by sequencing in a study of cytomegalovirus exposure and HLA in healthy donors. Clones were read by immunoSEQ multiplex PCR, and TCRdb kept only the in-frame ones, dropping some. The sample shows about 130,000 clones, roughly 90% of them seen only once. This CDR3 has 18 amino acids. Germline trimming cut 1 base from V and 5 bases from J; bases unmatched to any gene: 10. Germline values: CDR1 KGHSH, CDR2 LQKENI. The TCR originated in a man aged 25-45 years in good health and CMV-seronegative. The chain is built from TRBV18 and TRBJ2-7, with 14 bases aligning to TRBD2. What was sequenced was PBMCs. The CDR3 nucleotides read TGTGCCAGCTCACCACTTCCGGGACTAGCGGGAGAAGTCCACGAGCAGTACTTC. Translating gives CASSPLPGLAGEVHEQYF.